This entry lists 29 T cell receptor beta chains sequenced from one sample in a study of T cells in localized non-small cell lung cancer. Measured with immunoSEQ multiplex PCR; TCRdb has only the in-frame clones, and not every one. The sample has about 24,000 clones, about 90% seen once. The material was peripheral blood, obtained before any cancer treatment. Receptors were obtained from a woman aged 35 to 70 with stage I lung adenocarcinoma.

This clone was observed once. The CDR3 bases are TGTGCCAGCAGCCACAGAGGGGACAAAGCAAACGGCTACACCTTC. Translating it yields CASSHRGDKANGYTF. The chain has TRBV14 and TRBJ1-2; D perhaps matches TRBD1 (6 bases). The CDR3 has 15 amino acids. Trimming stripped 3 bases from V and 8 bases from J, with 19 bases between. Looked up from germline, CDR1 is SGHDN and CDR2 is FVKESK.

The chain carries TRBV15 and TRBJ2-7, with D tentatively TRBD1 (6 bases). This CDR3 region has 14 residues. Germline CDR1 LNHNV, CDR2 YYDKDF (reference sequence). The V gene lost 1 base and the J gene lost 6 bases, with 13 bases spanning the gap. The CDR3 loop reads CATSRGRGSAEQYF. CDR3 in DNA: TGTGCCACCAGCAGAGGCAGGGGCAGCGCCGAGCAGTACTTC.

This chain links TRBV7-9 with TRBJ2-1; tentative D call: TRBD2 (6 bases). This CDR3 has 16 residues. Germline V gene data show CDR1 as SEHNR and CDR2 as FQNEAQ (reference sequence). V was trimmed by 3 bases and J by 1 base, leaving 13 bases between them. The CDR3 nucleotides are TGTGCCAGCAGCTTGGGGGGAAGAGGATCCTACAATGAGCAGTTCTTC. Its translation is CASSLGGRGSYNEQFF.

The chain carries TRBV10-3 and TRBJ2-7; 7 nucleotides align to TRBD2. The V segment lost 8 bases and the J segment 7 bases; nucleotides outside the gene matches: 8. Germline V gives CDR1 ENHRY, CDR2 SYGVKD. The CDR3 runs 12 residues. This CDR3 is CAIGSLREEQYF. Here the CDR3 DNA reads TGTGCCATCGGGTCACTGCGGGAGGAGCAGTACTTC.

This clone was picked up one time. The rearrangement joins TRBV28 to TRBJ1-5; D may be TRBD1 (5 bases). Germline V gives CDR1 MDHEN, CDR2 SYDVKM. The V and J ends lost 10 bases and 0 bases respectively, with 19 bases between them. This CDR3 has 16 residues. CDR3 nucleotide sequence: TGTGCCACCACTTCGGCAGGGATTTATAGCAATCAGCCCCAGCATTTT. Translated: CATTSAGIYSNQPQHF.

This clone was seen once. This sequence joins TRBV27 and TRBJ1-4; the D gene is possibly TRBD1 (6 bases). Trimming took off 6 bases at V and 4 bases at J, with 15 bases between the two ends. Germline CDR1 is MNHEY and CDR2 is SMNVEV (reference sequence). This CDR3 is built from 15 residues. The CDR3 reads CASSWMGASNEKLFF. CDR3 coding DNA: TGTGCCAGCAGCTGGATGGGGGCAAGTAATGAAAAACTGTTTTTT.

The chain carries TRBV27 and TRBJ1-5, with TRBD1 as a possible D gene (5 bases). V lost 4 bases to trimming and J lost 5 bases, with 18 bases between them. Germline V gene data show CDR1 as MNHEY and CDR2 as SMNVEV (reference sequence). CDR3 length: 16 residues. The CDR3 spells CASSSSGPLGDQPQHF. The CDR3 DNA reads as TGTGCCAGCAGTTCTTCTGGACCGTTAGGGGATCAGCCCCAGCATTTT.

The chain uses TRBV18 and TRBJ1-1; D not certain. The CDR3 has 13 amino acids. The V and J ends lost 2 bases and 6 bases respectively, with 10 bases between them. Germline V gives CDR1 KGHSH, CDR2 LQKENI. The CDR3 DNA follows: TGTGCCAGCTCACCAAGGAGGGAATCTGAAGCTTTCTTT. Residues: CASSPRRESEAFF. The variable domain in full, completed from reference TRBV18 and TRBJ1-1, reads NAGVMQNPRHLVRRRGQEARLRCSPMKGHSHVYWYRQLPEEGLKFMVYLQKENIIDESGMPKERFSAEFPKEGPSILRIQQVVRGDSAAYFCASSPRRESEAFFGQGTRLTVV.

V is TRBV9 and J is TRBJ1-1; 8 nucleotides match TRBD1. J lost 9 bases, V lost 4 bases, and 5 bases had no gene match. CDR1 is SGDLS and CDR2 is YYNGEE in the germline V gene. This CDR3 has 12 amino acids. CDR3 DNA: TGTGCCAGCAGCTCCGGGGACAGGCAAGCTTTCTTT. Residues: CASSSGDRQAFF.

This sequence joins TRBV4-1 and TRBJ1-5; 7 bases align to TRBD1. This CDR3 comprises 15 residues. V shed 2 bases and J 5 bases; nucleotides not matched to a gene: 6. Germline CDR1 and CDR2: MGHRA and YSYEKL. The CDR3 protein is CASSQSSQGYQPQHF. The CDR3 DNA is TGCGCCAGCAGCCAATCCTCACAGGGGTATCAGCCCCAGCATTTT.

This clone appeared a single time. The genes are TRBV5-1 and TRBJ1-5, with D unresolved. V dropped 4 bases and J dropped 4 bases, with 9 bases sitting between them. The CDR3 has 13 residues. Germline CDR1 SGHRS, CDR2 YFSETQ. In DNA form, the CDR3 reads TGCGCCAGCAGCCGAGAAGGGAATCAGCCCCAGCATTTT. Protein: CASSREGNQPQHF.

In DNA, the CDR3 is TGTGCCAGCAGCTTAAGGACAGGGCGAACACGCACAGATACGCAGTATTTT. Residues: CASSLRTGRTRTDTQYF. The rearrangement links TRBV7-9 to TRBJ2-3; 8 bases agree with TRBD1. Germline-derived CDR1 and CDR2 are SEHNR and FQNEAQ (reference sequence). CDR3 length equals 17 residues. V was pared by 2 bases and J by 1 base, with 8 bases of the junction left unmatched.

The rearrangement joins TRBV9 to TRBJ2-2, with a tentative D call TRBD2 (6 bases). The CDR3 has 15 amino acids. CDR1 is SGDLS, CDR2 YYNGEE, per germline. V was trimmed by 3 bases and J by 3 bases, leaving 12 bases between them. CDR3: CASSAGRDDTGELFF. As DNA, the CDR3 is TGTGCCAGCAGCGCTGGGCGGGATGACACCGGGGAGCTGTTTTTT.

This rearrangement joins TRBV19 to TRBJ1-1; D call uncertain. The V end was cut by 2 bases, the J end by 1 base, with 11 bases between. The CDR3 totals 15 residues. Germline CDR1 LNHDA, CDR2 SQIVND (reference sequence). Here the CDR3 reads CASSIRWSGNTEAFF. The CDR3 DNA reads TGTGCCAGTAGTATAAGGTGGTCGGGGAACACTGAAGCTTTCTTT.

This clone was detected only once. The CDR3 loop is CASSVGGPQAGELFF. As DNA, the CDR3 is TGTGCCAGCAGCGTAGGCGGGCCGCAGGCCGGGGAGCTGTTTTTT. The chain links TRBV9 to TRBJ2-2; D possibly corresponds to TRBD2 (5 bases). Germline loops: CDR1 SGDLS, CDR2 YYNGEE. Trimming took off 0 bases at V and 6 bases at J, with 12 bases between the two ends. The CDR3 runs 15 residues.

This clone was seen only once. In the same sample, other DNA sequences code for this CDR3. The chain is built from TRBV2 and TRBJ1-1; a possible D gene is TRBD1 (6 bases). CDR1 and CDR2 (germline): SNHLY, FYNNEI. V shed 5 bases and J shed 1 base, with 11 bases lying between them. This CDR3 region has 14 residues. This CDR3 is CASSQPGQNTEAFF. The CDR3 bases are TGTGCCAGCAGTCAGCCGGGACAGAACACTGAAGCTTTCTTT. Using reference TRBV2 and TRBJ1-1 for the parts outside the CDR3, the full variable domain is EPEVTQTPSHQVTQMGQEVILRCVPISNHLYFYWYRQILGQKVEFLVSFYNNEISEKSEIFDDQFSVERPDGSNFTLKIRSTKLEDSAMYFCASSQPGQNTEAFFGQGTRLTVV.

CDR3 protein: CANDRSPYEQYF. CDR3 DNA sequence: TGTGCGAATGACCGGTCCCCTTACGAGCAGTACTTC. This chain connects TRBV9 to TRBJ2-7, with D unresolved. In germline, CDR1 is SGDLS, CDR2 YYNGEE. The CDR3 is 12 residues long.

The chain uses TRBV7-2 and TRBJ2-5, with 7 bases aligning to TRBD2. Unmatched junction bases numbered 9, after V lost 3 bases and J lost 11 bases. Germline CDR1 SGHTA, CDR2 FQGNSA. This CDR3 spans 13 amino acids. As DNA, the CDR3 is TGTGCCAGCAGCTTCGTCGAGCGGGGTCTACAGTACTTC. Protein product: CASSFVERGLQYF.

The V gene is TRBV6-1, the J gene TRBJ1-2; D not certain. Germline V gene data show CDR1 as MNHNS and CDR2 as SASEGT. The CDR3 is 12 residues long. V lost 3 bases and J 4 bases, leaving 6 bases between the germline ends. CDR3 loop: CASSDRPYGYTF. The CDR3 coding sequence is TGTGCCAGCAGTGATCGCCCCTATGGCTACACCTTC.

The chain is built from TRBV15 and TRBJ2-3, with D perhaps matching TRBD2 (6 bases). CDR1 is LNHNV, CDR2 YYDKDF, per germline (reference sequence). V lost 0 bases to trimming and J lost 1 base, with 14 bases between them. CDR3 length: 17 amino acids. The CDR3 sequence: CATSRDNNPGGTDTQYF. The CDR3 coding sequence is TGTGCCACCAGCAGAGATAACAACCCGGGGGGCACAGATACGCAGTATTTT. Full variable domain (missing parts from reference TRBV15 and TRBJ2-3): DAMVIQNPRYQVTQFGKPVTLSCSQTLNHNVMYWYQQKSSQAPKLLFHYYDKDFNNEADTPDNFQSRRPNTSFCFLDIRSPGLGDTAMYLCATSRDNNPGGTDTQYFGPGTRLTVL.

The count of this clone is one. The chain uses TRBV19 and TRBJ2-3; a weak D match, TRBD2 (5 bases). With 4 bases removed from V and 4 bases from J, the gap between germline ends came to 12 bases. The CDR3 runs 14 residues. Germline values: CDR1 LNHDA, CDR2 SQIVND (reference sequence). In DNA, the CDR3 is TGTGCCAGTAGTAGGGGAGATAGCCCAGATACGCAGTATTTT. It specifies CASSRGDSPDTQYF.

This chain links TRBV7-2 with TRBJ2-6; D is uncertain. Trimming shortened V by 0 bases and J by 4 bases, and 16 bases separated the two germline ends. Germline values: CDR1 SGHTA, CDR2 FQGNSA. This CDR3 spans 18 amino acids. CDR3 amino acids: CASSLAARFPLGANVLTF. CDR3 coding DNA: TGTGCCAGCAGCTTAGCTGCCAGATTCCCACTGGGGGCCAACGTCCTGACTTTC.

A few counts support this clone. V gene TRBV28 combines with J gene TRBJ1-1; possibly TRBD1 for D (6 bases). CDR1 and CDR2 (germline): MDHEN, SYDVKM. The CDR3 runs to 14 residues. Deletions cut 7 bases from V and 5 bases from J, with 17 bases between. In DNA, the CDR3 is TGTGCCAGCAACAGGGCAAGTGTTAGGACTGAAGCTTTCTTT. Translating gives CASNRASVRTEAFF.

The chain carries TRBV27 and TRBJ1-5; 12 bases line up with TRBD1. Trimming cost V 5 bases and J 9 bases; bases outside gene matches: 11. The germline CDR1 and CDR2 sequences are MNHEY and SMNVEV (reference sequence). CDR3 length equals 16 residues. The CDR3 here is CASSVGPGQGALPQHF. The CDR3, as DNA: TGTGCCAGCAGTGTGGGGCCGGGACAGGGGGCCTTGCCCCAGCATTTT.

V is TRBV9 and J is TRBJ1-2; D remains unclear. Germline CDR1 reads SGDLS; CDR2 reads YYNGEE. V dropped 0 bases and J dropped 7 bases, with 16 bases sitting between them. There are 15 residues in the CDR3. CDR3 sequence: CASSVAGVFEGGYTF. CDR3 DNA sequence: TGTGCCAGCAGCGTAGCGGGAGTTTTTGAGGGTGGCTACACCTTC.

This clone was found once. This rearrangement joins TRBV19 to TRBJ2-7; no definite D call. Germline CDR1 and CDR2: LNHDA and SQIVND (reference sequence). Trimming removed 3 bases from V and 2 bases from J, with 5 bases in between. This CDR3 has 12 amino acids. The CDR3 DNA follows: TGTGCCAGTAGTATTGAGGCCTACGAGCAGTACTTC. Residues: CASSIEAYEQYF.

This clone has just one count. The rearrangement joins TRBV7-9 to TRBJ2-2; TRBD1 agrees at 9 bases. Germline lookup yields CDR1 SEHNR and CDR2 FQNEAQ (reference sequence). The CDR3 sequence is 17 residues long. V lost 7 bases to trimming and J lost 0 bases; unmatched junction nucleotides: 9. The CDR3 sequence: CASNPTGTGSNTGELFF. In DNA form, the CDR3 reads TGTGCCAGCAACCCAACCGGGACAGGGTCGAACACCGGGGAGCTGTTTTTT.

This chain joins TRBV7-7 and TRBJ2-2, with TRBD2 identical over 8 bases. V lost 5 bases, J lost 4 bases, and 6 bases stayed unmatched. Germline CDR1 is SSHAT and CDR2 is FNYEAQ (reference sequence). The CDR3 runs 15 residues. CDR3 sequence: CASSISLAVTGELFF. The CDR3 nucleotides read TGTGCCAGCAGCATATCACTAGCGGTCACCGGGGAGCTGTTTTTT.

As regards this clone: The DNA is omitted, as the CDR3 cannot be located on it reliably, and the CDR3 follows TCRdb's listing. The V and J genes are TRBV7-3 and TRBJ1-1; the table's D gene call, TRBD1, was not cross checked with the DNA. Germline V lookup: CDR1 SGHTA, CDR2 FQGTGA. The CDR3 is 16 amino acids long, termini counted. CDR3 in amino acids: CASSLFGPGAVTEAFF.